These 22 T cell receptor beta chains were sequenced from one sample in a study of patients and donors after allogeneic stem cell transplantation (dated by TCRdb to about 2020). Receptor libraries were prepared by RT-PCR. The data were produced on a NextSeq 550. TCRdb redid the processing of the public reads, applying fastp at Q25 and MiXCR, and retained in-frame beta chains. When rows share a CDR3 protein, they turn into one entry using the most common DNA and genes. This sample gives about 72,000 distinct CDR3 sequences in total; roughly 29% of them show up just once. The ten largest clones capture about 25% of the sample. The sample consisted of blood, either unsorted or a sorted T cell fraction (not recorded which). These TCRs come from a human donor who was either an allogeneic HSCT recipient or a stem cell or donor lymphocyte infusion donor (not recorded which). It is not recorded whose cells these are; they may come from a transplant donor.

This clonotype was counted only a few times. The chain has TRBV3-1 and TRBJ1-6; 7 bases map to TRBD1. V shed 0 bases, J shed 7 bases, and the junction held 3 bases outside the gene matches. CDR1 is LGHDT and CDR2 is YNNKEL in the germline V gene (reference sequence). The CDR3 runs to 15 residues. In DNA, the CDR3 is TGTGCCAGCAGCCAAGAACAGGGGTGGAATTCACCCCTCCACTTT. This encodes CASSQEQGWNSPLHF.

CDR3 region: CASTEWAFFDEQFF. The CDR3 DNA is TGCGCCAGCACTGAATGGGCCTTTTTCGATGAGCAGTTCTTC. This chain links TRBV5-1 with TRBJ2-1, with D unresolved. This CDR3 region has 14 residues. The V end lost 6 bases, the J end lost 8 bases, and 18 bases lay between the germline ends. From germline, CDR1 is SGHRS and CDR2 YFSETQ. The full variable domain, with the rest looked up from reference TRBV5-1 and TRBJ2-1, is KAGVTQTPRYLIKTRGQQVTLSCSPISGHRSVSWYQQTPGQGLQFLFEYFSETQRNKGNFPGRFSGRQFSNSRSEMNVSTLELGDSALYLCASTEWAFFDEQFFGPGTRLTVL.

The CDR3 here is CASSALGGQGRKLFF. The CDR3 DNA is TGTGCCAGCAGCGCTCTTGGGGGACAGGGGCGGAAACTGTTTTTT. The chain couples TRBV11-2 to TRBJ1-4; the match to TRBD1 covers 10 bases. CDR1 SGHAT and CDR2 FQNNGV come from the germline V gene. V shed 5 bases, J shed 11 bases, and the junction held 11 bases outside the gene matches. There are 15 residues in the CDR3.

The CDR3 coding sequence is TGCAGCGTTGAAGTGGGACAGCCCTACGAGCAGTACTTC. Translation: CSVEVGQPYEQYF. The genes are TRBV29-1 and TRBJ2-7; 7 nucleotides match TRBD1. Germline trimming cut 1 base from V and 2 bases from J; bases unmatched to any gene: 2. The CDR3 has 13 residues. Germline V gives CDR1 SQVTM, CDR2 ANQGSEA.

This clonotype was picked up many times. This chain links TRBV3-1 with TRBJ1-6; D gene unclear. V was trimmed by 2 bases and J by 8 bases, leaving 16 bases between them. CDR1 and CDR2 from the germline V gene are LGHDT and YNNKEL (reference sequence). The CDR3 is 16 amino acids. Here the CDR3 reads CASSQPTENSYSPLHF. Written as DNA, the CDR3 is TGTGCCAGCAGCCAACCCACCGAGAACAGCTATTCACCCCTCCACTTT.

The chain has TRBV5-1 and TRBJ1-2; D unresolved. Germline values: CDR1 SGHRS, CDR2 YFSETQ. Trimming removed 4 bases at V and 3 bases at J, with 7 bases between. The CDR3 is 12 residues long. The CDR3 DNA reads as TGCGCCAGCAGCCAGACGGACTATGGCTACACCTTC. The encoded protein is CASSQTDYGYTF.

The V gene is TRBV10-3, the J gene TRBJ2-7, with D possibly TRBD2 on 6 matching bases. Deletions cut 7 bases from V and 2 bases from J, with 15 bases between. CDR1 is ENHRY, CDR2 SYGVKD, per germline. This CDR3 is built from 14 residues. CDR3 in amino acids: CAITERLGPYEQYF. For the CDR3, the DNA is TGTGCCATCACCGAGAGACTAGGGCCCTACGAGCAGTACTTC.

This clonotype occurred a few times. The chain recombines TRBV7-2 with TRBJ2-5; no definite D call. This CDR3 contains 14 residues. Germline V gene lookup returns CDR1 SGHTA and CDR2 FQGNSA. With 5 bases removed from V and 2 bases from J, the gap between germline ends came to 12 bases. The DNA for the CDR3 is TGTGCCAGCAGCGCCCGGGTTCGACAAGAGACCCAGTACTTC. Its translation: CASSARVRQETQYF. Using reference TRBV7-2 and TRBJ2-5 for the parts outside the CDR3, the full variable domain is GAGVSQSPSNKVTEKGKDVELRCDPISGHTALYWYRQSLGQGLEFLIYFQGNSAPDKSGLPSDRFSAERTGGSVSTLTIQRTQQEDSAVYLCASSARVRQETQYFGPGTRLLVL.

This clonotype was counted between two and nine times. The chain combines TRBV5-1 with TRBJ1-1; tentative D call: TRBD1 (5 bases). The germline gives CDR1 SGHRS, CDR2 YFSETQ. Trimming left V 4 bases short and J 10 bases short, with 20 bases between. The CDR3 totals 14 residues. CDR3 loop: CASSLGGTEPRAFF. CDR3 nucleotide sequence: TGCGCCAGCAGCCTCGGGGGTACAGAGCCCCGAGCTTTCTTT. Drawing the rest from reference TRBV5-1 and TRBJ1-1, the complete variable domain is KAGVTQTPRYLIKTRGQQVTLSCSPISGHRSVSWYQQTPGQGLQFLFEYFSETQRNKGNFPGRFSGRQFSNSRSEMNVSTLELGDSALYLCASSLGGTEPRAFFGQGTRLTVV.

The CDR3 spells CASSLETLGGQETQYF. In nucleotides, the CDR3 is TGCGCCAGCAGCTTGGAGACGTTAGGGGGACAAGAGACCCAGTACTTC. The V gene is TRBV5-1, the J gene TRBJ2-5; a possible D gene is TRBD1 (6 bases). This CDR3 spans 16 amino acids. V dropped 0 bases and J dropped 2 bases, with 14 bases sitting between them. The germline gives CDR1 SGHRS, CDR2 YFSETQ.

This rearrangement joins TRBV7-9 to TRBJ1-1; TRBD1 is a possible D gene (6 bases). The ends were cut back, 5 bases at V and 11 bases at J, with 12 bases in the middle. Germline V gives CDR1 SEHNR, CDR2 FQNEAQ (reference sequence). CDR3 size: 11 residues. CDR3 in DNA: TGTGCCAGCAGCCCACAGGGAGGGGCTTTCTTT. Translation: CASSPQGGAFF.

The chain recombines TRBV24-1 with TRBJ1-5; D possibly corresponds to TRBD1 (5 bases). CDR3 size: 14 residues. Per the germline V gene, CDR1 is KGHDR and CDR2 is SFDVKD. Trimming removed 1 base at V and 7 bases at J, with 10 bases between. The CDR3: CATSDLRGRQPQHF. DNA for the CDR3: TGTGCCACCAGTGATTTAAGGGGCAGACAGCCCCAGCATTTT.

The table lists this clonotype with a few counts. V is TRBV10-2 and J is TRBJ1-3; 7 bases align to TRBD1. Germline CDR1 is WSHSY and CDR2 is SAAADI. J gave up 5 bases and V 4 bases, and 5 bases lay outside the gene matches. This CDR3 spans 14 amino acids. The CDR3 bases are TGCGCCAGCAGTGTCGGGACAGCTCGAAACACCATATATTTT. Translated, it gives CASSVGTARNTIYF.

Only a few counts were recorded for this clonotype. The CDR3: CASSFWGSSYNSPLHF. The CDR3 bases are TGCGCCAGCAGCTTTTGGGGAAGCTCCTATAATTCACCCCTCCACTTT. This chain connects TRBV5-1 to TRBJ1-6; D is unclear. This CDR3 has 16 amino acids. Trimming left V 2 bases short and J 0 bases short, with 9 bases between. Germline CDR1 and CDR2: SGHRS and YFSETQ.

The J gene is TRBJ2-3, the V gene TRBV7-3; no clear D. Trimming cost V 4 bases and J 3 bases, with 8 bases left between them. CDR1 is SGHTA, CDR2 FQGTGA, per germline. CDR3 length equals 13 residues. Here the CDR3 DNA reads TGTGCCAGCAGCTCACATTTTACAGATACGCAGTATTTT. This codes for CASSSHFTDTQYF.

The CDR3 DNA sequence: TGCAGCGTTGAGATAGGGACTACCGTCTACGAGCAGTACTTC. The encoded protein is CSVEIGTTVYEQYF. The V gene is TRBV29-1, the J gene TRBJ2-7; TRBD2 matches at 7 bases. This CDR3 is built from 14 residues. The V gene end was trimmed by 3 bases and the J gene end by 3 bases; junction bases not matched to a gene: 8. CDR1 SQVTM and CDR2 ANQGSEA come from the germline V gene.

CDR3 sequence reads: CSARQGANQPQHF. The CDR3 nucleotides read TGCAGCGCGCGACAGGGTGCGAATCAGCCCCAGCATTTT. The chain employs TRBV29-1 and TRBJ1-5; 7 bases map to TRBD1. Trimming at V came to 7 bases and at J to 4 bases, leaving 7 bases not matched to a gene. The CDR3 runs 13 residues. The germline V gene encodes CDR1 SQVTM and CDR2 ANQGSEA.

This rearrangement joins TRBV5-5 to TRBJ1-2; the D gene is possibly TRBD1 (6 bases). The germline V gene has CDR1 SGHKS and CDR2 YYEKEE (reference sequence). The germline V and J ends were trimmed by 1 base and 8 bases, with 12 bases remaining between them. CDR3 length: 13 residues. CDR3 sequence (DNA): TGTGCCAGCAGCTTGTTCAGGGGCAGCGGCTACACCTTC. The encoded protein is CASSLFRGSGYTF.

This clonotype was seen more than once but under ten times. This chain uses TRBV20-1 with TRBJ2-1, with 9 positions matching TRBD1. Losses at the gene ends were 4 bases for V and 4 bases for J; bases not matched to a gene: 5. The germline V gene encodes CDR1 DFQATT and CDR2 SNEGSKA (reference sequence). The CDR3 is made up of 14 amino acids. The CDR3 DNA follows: TGCAGTGCTATTTCCGGGACAGGGTACAATGAGCAGTTCTTC. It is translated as CSAISGTGYNEQFF.

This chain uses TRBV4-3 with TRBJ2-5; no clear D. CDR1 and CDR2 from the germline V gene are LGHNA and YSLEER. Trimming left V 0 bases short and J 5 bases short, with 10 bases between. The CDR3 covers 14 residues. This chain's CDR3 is CASSQDRLRETQYF. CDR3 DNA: TGCGCCAGCAGCCAAGATCGGCTTAGGGAGACCCAGTACTTC.

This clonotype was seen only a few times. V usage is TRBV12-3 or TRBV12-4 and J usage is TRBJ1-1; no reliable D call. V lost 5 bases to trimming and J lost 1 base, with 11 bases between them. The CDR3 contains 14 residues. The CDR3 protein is CASSPRLGNTEAFF. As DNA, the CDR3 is TGTGCCAGCAGTCCAAGACTGGGGAACACTGAAGCTTTCTTT.

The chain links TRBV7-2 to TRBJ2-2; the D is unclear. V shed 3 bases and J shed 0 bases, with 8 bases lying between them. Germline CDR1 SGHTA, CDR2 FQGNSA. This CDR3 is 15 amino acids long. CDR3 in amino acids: CASSFEKSNTGELFF. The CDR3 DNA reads TGTGCCAGCAGCTTTGAGAAATCGAACACCGGGGAGCTGTTTTTT.